This T cell receptor (beta chain) was recovered during a study of T cell responses to AZD1222 COVID-19 vaccine. Findings and limits, study-wide: Targeting of unmutated variant regions was reportedly seen in nearly half of spike-specific TCRs. The repertoires were collected only after the peak T cell response. Elevations in Spike-specific TCR breadth and depth followed administration of two AZD1222 doses. Spike as a whole was targeted by vaccine-associated CD4 TCRs, dominant at 160-218 and 743-854.

V lost 1 base, J lost 9 bases, and 18 bases lay in between. CDR3 size: 15 residues. Germline loops: CDR1 SGHTA, CDR2 FQGNSA. Sequenced by immunoSEQ multiplex PCR; TCRdb stores in-frame clones only, minus some. The top ten clones hold approximately 5.7% of a sample with approximately 80,000 clones, around 89% of them seen once. With regard to this clone: The antigen remains unidentified.

The clonotype comes from an adult in good health. The specimen comprised peripheral blood, sampled on day 0 of AZD1222 vaccination. The chain links TRBV7-2 to TRBJ1-2, with D possibly being TRBD1 (5 bases). CDR3 region: CASSLGQSGRKRYTF. As DNA, the CDR3 is TGTGCCAGCAGCTTAGGACAGTCAGGCCGAAAACGCTACACCTTC.